This TCR beta chain was sequenced in a study of CD8 T cells in ankylosing spondylitis. Findings and caveats of the study: The study looked at matched synovial fluid samples from ankylosing spondylitis patients. Disease-linked clones were reported to be significantly enriched there. Previously reported in reactive arthritis synovial fluid and blood were some of the motif variants.

Using quantitative 5'-RACE with molecular barcodes, the authors made TCR beta libraries. TCRdb processed the 5' RACE reads anew with MiXCR; each CDR3 protein has one entry. Of approximately 340,000 distinct CDR3 sequences listed, roughly 15% are singletons. This clonotype was found a few times. Its antigen is not known. The CDR3 is made up of 15 amino acids. Germline lookup yields CDR1 PRHDT and CDR2 FYEKMQ (reference sequence). Trimming removed 11 bases from V and 0 bases from J, with 19 bases in between. The chain joins TRBV13 to TRBJ1-1, with D possibly being TRBD1 (6 bases). The receptor was isolated from a male donor with ankylosing spondylitis or in good health (not recorded which). Sequences were obtained from blood, either unsorted or a sorted T cell fraction (not recorded which). The CDR3 DNA follows: TGTGCCGTCGAAGGGGGATTAATTATGAACACTGAAGCTTTCTTT. Protein: CAVEGGLIMNTEAFF.